The 14 T cell receptor beta chains given below trace back to one sample, sequenced in a study of blood T cell repertoires in COVID-19. Clones were read by immunoSEQ multiplex PCR, and TCRdb kept only the in-frame ones, dropping some. The table has 80,000 to 130,000 clones, 80% to 95% seen once. The sample was peripheral blood. The receptor set was obtained from a man in his 70s with acute or convalescent COVID-19.

This clone was seen at least ten times. V usage is TRBV3-1 (or the pseudogene TRBV3-2) and J usage is TRBJ2-7; TRBD2 matches at 10 bases. Germline values: CDR1 LGHDT, CDR2 YNNKEL (reference sequence). The ends lost 3 bases at V and 6 bases at J; junction bases unmatched: 20. This CDR3 has 19 amino acids. CDR3 loop: CASSQRRLAGVGMSGEQYF. The CDR3, as DNA: TGTGCCAGCAGCCAGAGGAGGCTAGCGGGAGTAGGTATGTCAGGCGAGCAGTACTTC.

The chain links TRBV6-2 or TRBV6-3 to TRBJ2-7, with D hard to call. Trimming pared 5 bases from V and 6 bases from J, leaving 20 bases between. The CDR3 covers 15 residues. Germline V gives CDR1 MNHEY, CDR2 SVGEGT. The CDR3 sequence: CASSPQTSSHFEQYF. The CDR3 nucleotides are TGTGCCAGCAGTCCCCAGACTTCTTCCCATTTCGAGCAGTACTTC.

The rearrangement links TRBV7-7 to TRBJ1-1; tentative D call: TRBD1 (6 bases). CDR3 length: 16 amino acids. Germline lookup yields CDR1 SSHAT and CDR2 FNYEAQ (reference sequence). V dropped 5 bases and J dropped 4 bases, with 20 bases sitting between them. The CDR3 loop is CASSPVQGNLATEAFF. CDR3 nucleotides: TGTGCCAGCAGCCCCGTGCAGGGGAACTTGGCCACTGAAGCTTTCTTT.

J is TRBJ2-3 and V is TRBV5-1; 8 bases align to TRBD2. The CDR3 is 15 amino acids. Trimming at V came to 4 bases and at J to 5 bases, leaving 9 bases not matched to a gene. Germline CDR1 reads SGHRS; CDR2 reads YFSETQ. The CDR3 nucleotides read TGCGCCAGCAGCGAAGGAGCGGGGGTGATAGATACGCAGTATTTT. Translation: CASSEGAGVIDTQYF.

The J gene is TRBJ1-4, the V gene TRBV6-5, with 7 bases fitting TRBD1. V lost 0 bases to trimming and J lost 5 bases; unmatched junction nucleotides: 3. The CDR3 is 15 residues long. CDR1 and CDR2 (germline): MNHEY, SVGAGI. CDR3 sequence reads: CASSYSVTGNEKLFF. As DNA, the CDR3 is TGTGCCAGCAGTTACTCTGTGACAGGGAATGAAAAACTGTTTTTT.

This chain connects TRBV4-1 to TRBJ2-2; the match to TRBD2 covers 13 bases. Germline lookup yields CDR1 MGHRA and CDR2 YSYEKL. The CDR3 runs 17 residues. J was trimmed by 6 bases and V by 3 bases; bases with no gene match: 7. In DNA, the CDR3 is TGCGCCAGCAGCCACGAACTAGCGGGGGGGCTTGCCGGGGAGCTGTTTTTT. Translating gives CASSHELAGGLAGELFF.

The chain joins TRBV5-1 to TRBJ2-1; possibly TRBD1 for D (6 bases). Trimming stripped 0 bases from V and 5 bases from J, with 12 bases between. CDR3 size: 15 residues. The germline V gene has CDR1 SGHRS and CDR2 YFSETQ. This chain's CDR3 is CASSLGAGVHNEQFF. In DNA form, the CDR3 reads TGCGCCAGCAGCTTGGGGGCAGGGGTACACAATGAGCAGTTCTTC.

V is TRBV7-9 and J is TRBJ2-1, with D possibly matching TRBD2 (6 bases). Per the germline V gene, CDR1 is SEHNR and CDR2 is FQNEAQ (reference sequence). The length of the CDR3 is 14 residues. The V end lost 5 bases, the J end lost 5 bases, and 13 bases lay between the germline ends. In DNA form, the CDR3 reads TGTGCCAGCAGCCAAGAAGGACTAAACAATGAGCAGTTCTTC. Its protein is CASSQEGLNNEQFF.

The J gene is TRBJ2-5, the V gene TRBV27; 11 positions agree with TRBD2. Germline V gene sequence: CDR1 MNHEY, CDR2 SMNVEV (reference sequence). The CDR3 runs 16 residues. V shed 6 bases and J 5 bases; nucleotides not matched to a gene: 11. CDR3 sequence reads: CASRLGTSGGRETQYF. The CDR3 coding sequence is TGTGCCAGCAGATTGGGTACTAGCGGGGGCAGGGAGACCCAGTACTTC.

The rearrangement links TRBV7-9 to TRBJ2-7, with D tentatively TRBD2 (5 bases). Per germline, CDR1 SEHNR and CDR2 FQNEAQ (reference sequence). V was trimmed by 1 base and J by 2 bases, leaving 9 bases between them. CDR3 length: 14 amino acids. As DNA, the CDR3 is TGTGCCAGCAGCTTAGGAGCGGTTACCTACGAGCAGTACTTC. This translates into CASSLGAVTYEQYF.

The CDR3 spells CASSGGGRRDEQFF. CDR3 nucleotide sequence: TGTGCCAGCAGCGGCGGGGGGCGGAGGGATGAGCAGTTCTTC. This chain joins TRBV6-5 and TRBJ2-1, with TRBD2 identical over 8 bases. The CDR3 consists of 14 residues. With V trimmed by 6 bases and J by 8 bases, 9 bases remained unmatched. The germline V gene has CDR1 MNHEY and CDR2 SVGAGI.

The chain has TRBV3-1 (or the pseudogene TRBV3-2) and TRBJ1-6; no clear D gene. Trimming removed 3 bases from V and 6 bases from J, with 6 bases in between. This CDR3 comprises 13 residues. The germline V gene encodes CDR1 LGHDT and CDR2 YNNKEL (reference sequence). In DNA, the CDR3 is TGTGCCAGCAGCCAGGCCGCTAATTCACCCCTCCACTTT. Its translation: CASSQAANSPLHF.

This chain links TRBV28 with TRBJ2-1; 9 nucleotides agree with TRBD1. With V trimmed by 5 bases and J by 0 bases, 2 bases remained unmatched. Germline V gives CDR1 MDHEN, CDR2 SYDVKM. This CDR3 region has 15 residues. CDR3 DNA: TGTGCCAGCAGTACGGGACAGGGCTCCTACAATGAGCAGTTCTTC. It translates to CASSTGQGSYNEQFF.

V gene TRBV28 combines with J gene TRBJ2-7, with 9 bases matching TRBD2. The CDR3 sequence is 17 residues long. Germline CDR1 and CDR2: MDHEN and SYDVKM. V was pared by 6 bases and J by 2 bases, with 14 bases of the junction left unmatched. The CDR3 here is CASSFLGGGRVTYEQYF. Here the CDR3 DNA reads TGTGCCAGCAGCTTTCTTGGTGGCGGGAGGGTAACCTACGAGCAGTACTTC. Filled out from reference TRBV28 and TRBJ2-7, the complete variable domain reads DVKVTQSSRYLVKRTGEKVFLECVQDMDHENMFWYRQDPGLGLRLIYFSYDVKMKEKGDIPEGYSVSREKKERFSLILESASTNQTSMYLCASSFLGGGRVTYEQYFGPGTRLTVT.